What follows are 29 T cell receptor beta chains derived from one specimen sequenced in a study of T cell repertoires in cytomegalovirus infection. In TCRdb, the reads were re-called with MiXCR into one record per CDR3 protein. The table has some 800,000 distinct CDR3 sequences, approximately 30% seen once. Which antigens these TCRs recognize remains unknown. Here the sequenced sample was cultured CD8+ T cells from PBMCs, taken from culture after CMV antigen stimulation. These receptors were taken from a human donor in good health (CMV status not recorded). Some clones in this sample may be carry-over from other donors' samples.

This clonotype came up a few times. The chain links TRBV6-6 to TRBJ2-2, with 7 bases fitting TRBD2. The CDR3 sequence is 15 residues long. CDR1 MNHNY and CDR2 SVGAGI come from the germline V gene (reference sequence). V lost 1 base and J lost 7; bases outside the gene matches: 6. The CDR3 DNA is TGTGCCAGCAGTTACTTGGGGGGGTATGGCGGGGAGCTGTTTTTT. This codes for CASSYLGGYGGELFF.

This chain uses TRBV7-9 with TRBJ2-5; 10 bases agree with TRBD1. This CDR3 region has 16 residues. Germline V gene sequence: CDR1 SEHNR, CDR2 FQNEAQ (reference sequence). V trimming: 2 bases; J trimming: 5 bases; junction bases outside the gene matches: 8. The CDR3 DNA reads as TGTGCCAGCAGCTTAATTGACAGGGGGCTTTGGGAGACCCAGTACTTC. Protein product: CASSLIDRGLWETQYF.

This rearrangement joins TRBV7-6 to TRBJ1-5; the D is unclear. Trimming left V 5 bases short and J 9 bases short, with 8 bases between. The CDR3 has 11 amino acids. Germline-derived CDR1 and CDR2 are SGHVS and FNYEAQ. CDR3 sequence reads: CASSRNGPQHF. DNA of the CDR3: TGTGCCAGCAGCCGGAACGGGCCCCAGCATTTT.

This rearrangement joins TRBV15 to TRBJ2-7; 11 bases are a match to TRBD1. The CDR3 totals 15 residues. Germline CDR1 is LNHNV and CDR2 is YYDKDF (reference sequence). V lost 0 bases and J lost 6; bases outside the gene matches: 4. Written as DNA, the CDR3 is TGTGCCACCAGCAGAGATCGGACAGGGGGCCCCGAGCAGTACGTC. Its protein product is CATSRDRTGGPEQYV.

This clonotype was counted a few times. The chain has TRBV7-2 and TRBJ2-1; 10 nucleotides agree with TRBD1. Germline assignment: CDR1 SGHTA and CDR2 FQGNSA. The V gene end was trimmed by 4 bases and the J gene end by 4 bases; junction bases not matched to a gene: 13. The CDR3 covers 18 residues. The CDR3 DNA reads TGTGCCAGCAGCTCTGCGGACAGGGGGTACCGTCCATACAATGAGCAGTTCTTC. This gives the protein CASSSADRGYRPYNEQFF.

The chain uses TRBV27 and TRBJ2-2, with D uncertain. The CDR3 runs to 16 residues. Germline V gene sequence: CDR1 MNHEY, CDR2 SMNVEV (reference sequence). V dropped 3 bases and J dropped 1 base, with 12 bases sitting between them. Here the CDR3 DNA reads TGTGCCAGCAGTTTGTTACAGAGACTGAACACCGGGGAGCTGTTTTTT. Its translation: CASSLLQRLNTGELFF.

For the CDR3, the DNA is TGTGCCAGCAGCGCCCAGGGCAGGGGGAACACTGAAGCTTTCTTT. Translating gives CASSAQGRGNTEAFF. The V gene is TRBV11-1, the J gene TRBJ1-1; weak D call: TRBD1 (6 bases). V was pared by 5 bases and J by 1 base, with 14 bases between. This CDR3 region has 15 residues. Germline CDR1 SGHAT, CDR2 FQDESV (reference sequence). The full variable domain, with the rest looked up from reference TRBV11-1 and TRBJ1-1, is EAEVAQSPRYKITEKSQAVAFWCDPISGHATLYWYRQILGQGPELLVQFQDESVVDDSQLPKDRFSAERLKGVDSTLKIQPAELGDSAMYLCASSAQGRGNTEAFFGQGTRLTVV.

This clonotype was counted a few times. This chain joins TRBV19 and TRBJ2-5, with 10 bases that match TRBD1. Germline assignment: CDR1 LNHDA and CDR2 SQIVND (reference sequence). The CDR3 has 17 amino acids. Germline trimming cut 6 bases from V and 2 bases from J; bases unmatched to any gene: 12. The CDR3 DNA reads TGTGCCAGTAGCCCAGGGTCGTGGGACAGGGGTCAAGAGACCCAGTACTTC. Translating it yields CASSPGSWDRGQETQYF.

J is TRBJ2-5 and V is TRBV28; TRBD2 agrees at 7 bases. The trim removed 3 bases at V and 2 bases at J, leaving 6 bases unmatched. CDR3 size: 15 residues. Germline assignment: CDR1 MDHEN and CDR2 SYDVKM. This chain's CDR3 is CASSFPGLEQETQYF. The CDR3 nucleotides are TGTGCCAGCAGTTTCCCTGGACTAGAACAAGAGACCCAGTACTTC.

The table lists this clonotype with many counts. The gene calls are TRBV7-6 and TRBJ2-5, with D tentatively TRBD2 (6 bases). Between the trimmed V and J ends, which lost 6 bases and 1 base, there was a span of 18 bases. Germline lookup yields CDR1 SGHVS and CDR2 FNYEAQ. The length of the CDR3 is 16 residues. The CDR3 is CASSGLRGIIQETQYF. The CDR3, as DNA: TGTGCCAGCAGTGGACTTCGGGGGATCATCCAAGAGACCCAGTACTTC.

This sequence joins TRBV20-1 and TRBJ2-1; TRBD1 agrees at 7 bases. The germline gives CDR1 DFQATT, CDR2 SNEGSKA (reference sequence). V shed 5 bases and J 8 bases; nucleotides not matched to a gene: 18. CDR3 size: 16 residues. The CDR3 coding sequence is TGCAGTGCTCCGACTTCGGTCATGACAGGGCTGGATGAGCAGTTCTTC. Amino acids: CSAPTSVMTGLDEQFF.

The V gene is TRBV12-3 or TRBV12-4, the J gene TRBJ2-3, with 10 bases matching TRBD2. CDR3 length: 17 amino acids. The V gene end was trimmed by 3 bases and the J gene end by 2 bases; junction bases not matched to a gene: 8. CDR3 nucleotide sequence: TGTGCCAGCAGTTTTAGTCTAGCGGGGGAGGTCACAGATACGCAGTATTTT. This translates into CASSFSLAGEVTDTQYF.

V gene TRBV4-3 combines with J gene TRBJ1-1; tentatively, D is TRBD1 (5 bases). The CDR3 totals 14 residues. V lost 6 bases and J lost 0, with 11 bases in between. The germline V gene encodes CDR1 LGHNA and CDR2 YSLEER. CDR3 in amino acids: CASRLGVLNTEAFF. DNA for the CDR3: TGCGCCAGCAGACTAGGGGTCCTGAACACTGAAGCTTTCTTT.

This clonotype has only a few counts. The chain is built from TRBV6-5 and TRBJ2-1; the D gene is possibly TRBD1 (6 bases). The CDR3 runs to 20 residues. Germline assignment: CDR1 MNHEY and CDR2 SVGAGI. Trimming cost V 6 bases and J 4 bases, with 31 bases left between them. CDR3 loop: CASRPPDRLDSSRAYNEQFF. The CDR3, as DNA: TGTGCCAGCAGGCCACCAGACAGGCTGGACTCCAGCCGGGCATACAATGAGCAGTTCTTC.

This clonotype was detected ten times or more. This rearrangement joins TRBV28 to TRBJ2-3; the D is unclear. CDR3 length: 14 residues. Trimming removed 6 bases at V and 0 bases at J, with 10 bases between. The germline V gene encodes CDR1 MDHEN and CDR2 SYDVKM. In nucleotides, the CDR3 is TGTGCCAGCAGCTTAGACCGAAGCACAGATACGCAGTATTTT. Its protein is CASSLDRSTDTQYF.

The chain joins TRBV19 to TRBJ2-7; D unresolved. V was pared by 3 bases and J by 0 bases, with 12 bases between. There are 15 residues in the CDR3. Germline V gives CDR1 LNHDA, CDR2 SQIVND (reference sequence). CDR3 in amino acids: CASSIPGRNSYEQYF. DNA for the CDR3: TGTGCCAGTAGTATTCCGGGCAGAAACTCCTACGAGCAGTACTTC.

In its sample, this clonotype was seen a few times. The chain links TRBV27 to TRBJ1-2; 7 bases fit TRBD1. Trimming took 7 bases from V and 3 from J; bases not matched to a gene: 23. The germline V gene encodes CDR1 MNHEY and CDR2 SMNVEV (reference sequence). The CDR3 spans 19 residues. This CDR3 is CASTPLFRDSLVGDYGYTF. The CDR3 DNA reads TGTGCCAGCACCCCGTTATTCCGGGACAGCCTAGTGGGGGACTATGGCTACACCTTC.

V and J are TRBV27 and TRBJ2-5, with 8 bases that match TRBD2. The CDR3 is 15 residues long. V was pared by 4 bases and J by 5 bases, with 9 bases of the junction left unmatched. From germline, CDR1 is MNHEY and CDR2 SMNVEV (reference sequence). The CDR3 bases are TGTGCCAGCAGTTCAACGGGGGGGCCGTGGGAGACCCAGTACTTC. This codes for CASSSTGGPWETQYF.

This clonotype was seen repeatedly, ten times or more. The J gene is TRBJ1-1, the V gene TRBV7-9; 10 bases fit TRBD1. The CDR3 is made up of 16 amino acids. J lost 0 bases, V lost 5 bases, and 6 bases had no gene match. CDR1 is SEHNR and CDR2 is FQNEAQ in the germline V gene (reference sequence). The CDR3 nucleotides read TGTGCCAGCAGCGAGAGACAGGGGGCGGTGAACACTGAAGCTTTCTTT. Protein product: CASSERQGAVNTEAFF.

The chain uses TRBV18 and TRBJ2-1, with D uncertain. Germline values: CDR1 KGHSH, CDR2 LQKENI. The CDR3 sequence is 13 residues long. The V and J ends lost 3 bases and 5 bases respectively, with 8 bases between them. The DNA of the CDR3 is TGTGCCAGCTCACCCTCAAGCAACAATGAGCAGTTCTTC. Its translation: CASSPSSNNEQFF.

This clonotype has more than one count but fewer than ten. V gene TRBV11-1 combines with J gene TRBJ2-2; 9 bases match TRBD1. Germline V gene sequence: CDR1 SGHAT, CDR2 FQDESV (reference sequence). The CDR3 is made up of 12 amino acids. Germline trimming cut 1 base from V and 13 bases from J; bases unmatched to any gene: 1. CDR3 sequence reads: CASSLEDRGLFF. CDR3 bases: TGTGCCAGCAGCTTAGAGGACAGGGGGCTGTTTTTT.

The V and J genes are TRBV5-6 and TRBJ1-2; 7 bases map to TRBD1. J lost 6 bases, V lost 4 bases, and 6 bases had no gene match. From germline, CDR1 is SGHDT and CDR2 YYEEEE. The CDR3 consists of 13 residues. In DNA form, the CDR3 reads TGTGCCAGCAGCCCGGACAGGTTTAATGGCTACACCTTC. The encoded protein is CASSPDRFNGYTF.

This sequence joins TRBV18 and TRBJ2-3, with a weak D call TRBD1 (6 bases). Germline-derived CDR1 and CDR2 are KGHSH and LQKENI. The V end lost 2 bases, the J end lost 6 bases, and 15 bases lay between the germline ends. The CDR3 has 15 residues. CDR3 nucleotides: TGTGCCAGCTCACCAAGTCAAGCAGGGGACGATACGCAGTATTTT. It encodes CASSPSQAGDDTQYF.

This clonotype was seen a few times. V and J are TRBV28 and TRBJ1-5; D is undetermined. Germline CDR1 reads MDHEN; CDR2 reads SYDVKM. This CDR3 is 12 amino acids long. The germline V and J ends were trimmed by 6 bases and 3 bases, with 6 bases remaining between them. The CDR3 sequence is CASRDFNQPQHF. The CDR3 region has the DNA TGTGCCAGCAGGGATTTCAATCAGCCCCAGCATTTT.

The chain combines TRBV27 with TRBJ1-1; TRBD1 matches 7 bases. CDR3 length: 13 amino acids. Per the germline V gene, CDR1 is MNHEY and CDR2 is SMNVEV (reference sequence). The ends lost 6 bases at V and 8 bases at J; junction bases unmatched: 9. CDR3 nucleotides: TGTGCCAGCAGCCTCCGACAGGGTCGGGAAGCTTTCTTT. Its translation is CASSLRQGREAFF.

In the case of this clonotype: An end of the junction differs from the germline gene, which may be a read error. J is TRBJ1-5 and V is TRBV7-6; 8 positions match TRBD1. In germline, CDR1 is SGHVS, CDR2 FNYEAQ. This CDR3 contains 17 residues. Written as DNA, the CDR3 is TGTGCTAGCAGCTTCCGGGACAGGAAAAATAGCAATCAGCCCCAGCATTTT. Its protein is CASSFRDRKNSNQPQHF.

In the case of this clonotype: An end of the junction does not agree with germline; a read error may underlie this. This chain joins TRBV6-5 and TRBJ1-2; 7 bases fit TRBD1. The CDR3 totals 13 residues. The V gene's germline CDR1 is MNHEY and CDR2 SVGAGI. CDR3 sequence reads: CATLGGNNYGYIF. CDR3 bases: TGTGCCACCCTAGGGGGCAACAACTATGGCTACATCTTC.

The V and J genes are TRBV10-3 and TRBJ2-5, with D unresolved. Per the germline V gene, CDR1 is ENHRY and CDR2 is SYGVKD. V lost 0 bases and J 1 base, leaving 9 bases between the germline ends. The CDR3 totals 15 residues. CDR3 sequence reads: CAISESKQSQETQYF. The CDR3 DNA reads TGTGCCATCAGTGAGTCGAAACAGTCCCAAGAGACCCAGTACTTC.

J is TRBJ2-3 and V is TRBV20-1; tentative D call: TRBD1 (5 bases). Trimming pared 2 bases from V and 10 bases from J, leaving 10 bases between. The CDR3 consists of 11 residues. CDR1 and CDR2 from the germline V gene are DFQATT and SNEGSKA (reference sequence). CDR3 coding DNA: TGCAGTGCTAGAACTCTAGGGGCGCAGTATTTT. Translation: CSARTLGAQYF.